This paragraph reports one TCR beta chain. Its specificity is not known. A single base separates this from a much larger clone, so it may be a read error. The CDR3 ends on some other residue instead of the conserved phenylalanine or tryptophan, so this is likely a read error. Unique molecular identifiers were present on the cDNA, and a universal primer site came from template switching. TCRdb itself ran the 5' RACE reads through MiXCR, one entry per CDR3 protein. The table includes more than 650,000 distinct CDR3 sequences, approximately 6.1% detected once. The data stem from a study of identical twins. The study, taken as a whole, reports: Conclusions rested on cross-sectional statistics rather than following the same donors.

The CDR3 contains 15 residues. The germline V and J ends were trimmed by 6 bases and 6 bases, with 18 bases remaining between them. CDR1 and CDR2 from the germline V gene are KGHSH and LQKENI. This receptor was obtained from a man aged 18 to 30 in good health. The chain has TRBV18 and TRBJ1-5; a weak D match, TRBD1 (5 bases). Sequences were obtained from naive T cells sorted from blood. The CDR3 region is CASSPGTGNRQPQHY. The DNA of the CDR3 is TGTGCCAGCTCCCCAGGCACAGGTAACCGTCAGCCCCAGCATTAT.